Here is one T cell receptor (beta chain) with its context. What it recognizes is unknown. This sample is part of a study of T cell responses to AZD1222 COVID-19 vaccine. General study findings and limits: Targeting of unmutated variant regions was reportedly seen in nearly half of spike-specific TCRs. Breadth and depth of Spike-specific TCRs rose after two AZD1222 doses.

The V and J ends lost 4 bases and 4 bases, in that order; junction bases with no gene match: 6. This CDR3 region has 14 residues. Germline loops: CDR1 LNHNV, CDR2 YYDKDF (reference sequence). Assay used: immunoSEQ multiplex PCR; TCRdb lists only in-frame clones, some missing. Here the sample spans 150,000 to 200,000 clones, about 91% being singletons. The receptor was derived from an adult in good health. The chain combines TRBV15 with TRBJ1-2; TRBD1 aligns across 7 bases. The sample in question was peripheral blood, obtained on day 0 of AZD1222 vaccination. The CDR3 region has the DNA TGTGCCACCAGCACCACCAGGGGGGTCTATGGCTACACCTTC. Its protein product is CATSTTRGVYGYTF.